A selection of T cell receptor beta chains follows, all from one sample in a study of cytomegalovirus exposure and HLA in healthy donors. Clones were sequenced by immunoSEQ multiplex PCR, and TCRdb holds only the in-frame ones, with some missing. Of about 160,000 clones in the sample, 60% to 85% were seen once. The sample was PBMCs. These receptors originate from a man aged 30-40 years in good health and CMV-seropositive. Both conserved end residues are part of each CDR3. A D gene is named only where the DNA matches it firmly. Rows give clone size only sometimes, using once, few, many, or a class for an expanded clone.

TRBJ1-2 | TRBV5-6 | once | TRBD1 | CASSPTGLYGYTF | TGTGCCAGCAGCCCGACAGGGCTCTATGGCTACACCTTC
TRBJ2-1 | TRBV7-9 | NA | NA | CASSTDSSPDNEQFF | TGTGCCAGCAGCACCGACAGCTCACCGGACAATGAGCAGTTCTTC
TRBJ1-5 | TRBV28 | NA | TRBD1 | CASSSRGLGNQPQHF | TGTGCCAGCAGTAGCAGGGGGCTGGGCAATCAGCCCCAGCATTTT
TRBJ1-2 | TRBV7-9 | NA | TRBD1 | CASSPGQGNYGYTF | TGTGCCAGCAGCCCAGGACAGGGGAACTATGGCTACACCTTC
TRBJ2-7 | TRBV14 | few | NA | CASSQGYTGTLGAYEQYF | TGTGCCAGCAGCCAAGGCTACACAGGGACGTTGGGGGCCTACGAGCAGTACTTC
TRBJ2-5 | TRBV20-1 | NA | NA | CSARETETQYF | TGCAGTGCTAGGGAGACGGAAACCCAGTACTTC
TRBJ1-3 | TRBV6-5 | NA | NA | CASRLSSGNTIYF | TGTGCCAGCAGACTGAGCTCTGGAAACACCATATATTTT
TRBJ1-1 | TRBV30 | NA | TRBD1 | CAWRGTGGEAFF | TGTGCCTGGAGGGGGACAGGGGGCGAAGCTTTCTTT
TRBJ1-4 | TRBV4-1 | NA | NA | CASSQVVSEKLFF | TGCGCCAGCAGCCAAGTGGTTAGTGAAAAACTGTTTTTT
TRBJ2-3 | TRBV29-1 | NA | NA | CSVRYEKRGTDTQYF | TGCAGCGTCCGCTATGAGAAGAGAGGCACAGATACGCAGTATTTT
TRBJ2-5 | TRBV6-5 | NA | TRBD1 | CASSFTGAETQYF | TGTGCCAGCAGTTTTACAGGGGCAGAGACCCAGTACTTC
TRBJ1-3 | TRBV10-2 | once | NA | CASSPSAASGNTIYF | TGCGCCAGCAGTCCCTCGGCAGCGTCTGGAAACACCATATATTTT
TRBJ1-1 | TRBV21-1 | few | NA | CASGDPPDRLNTEAFF | TGTGCCAGCGGGGACCCTCCGGACAGGCTGAACACTGAAGCTTTCTTT
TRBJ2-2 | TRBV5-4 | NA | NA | CASSLKQGITGELFF | TGTGCCAGCAGCTTGAAGCAGGGTATAACCGGGGAGCTGTTTTTT
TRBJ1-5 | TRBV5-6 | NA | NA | CASSLSFPDKGNQPQHF | TGTGCCAGCAGCTTGTCTTTCCCAGACAAGGGCAATCAGCCCCAGCATTTT
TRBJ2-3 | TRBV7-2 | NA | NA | CASSRDFTDTQYF | TGTGCCAGCAGCCGGGACTTCACAGATACGCAGTATTTT
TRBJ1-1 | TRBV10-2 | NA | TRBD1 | CASSDQGQAQNTEAFF | TGCGCCAGCAGTGACCAAGGACAGGCCCAGAACACTGAAGCTTTCTTT
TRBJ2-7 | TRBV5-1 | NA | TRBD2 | CASSLVVWGGYEQYF | TGCGCCAGCAGCTTGGTGGTATGGGGGGGGTACGAGCAGTACTTC
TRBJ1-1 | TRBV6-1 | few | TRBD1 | CASQGWQGVNTEAFF | TGTGCCAGCCAAGGATGGCAGGGGGTTAACACTGAAGCTTTCTTT
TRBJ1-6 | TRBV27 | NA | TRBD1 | CASSLAGTGGGSPLHF | TGTGCCAGCAGTCTAGCCGGGACAGGGGGCGGTTCACCCCTCCACTTT
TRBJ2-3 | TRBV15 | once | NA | CATSNWTVDTQYF | TGTGCCACCAGCAACTGGACAGTTGATACGCAGTATTTT
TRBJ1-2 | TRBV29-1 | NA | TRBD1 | CSLEGTGGFLGYTF | TGCAGCCTCGAGGGGACAGGGGGCTTCTTAGGCTACACCTTC
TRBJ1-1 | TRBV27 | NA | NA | CASSLTTGFTEAFF | TGTGCCAGCAGTCTGACTACAGGGTTCACTGAAGCTTTCTTT
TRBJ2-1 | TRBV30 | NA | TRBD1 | CAWSRRGGLDEQFF | TGTGCCTGGAGTCGGAGAGGGGGCCTCGATGAGCAGTTCTTC
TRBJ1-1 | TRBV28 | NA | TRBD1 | CAGSQTGGVPEAFF | TGTGCCGGCAGCCAGACAGGGGGAGTCCCTGAAGCTTTCTTT
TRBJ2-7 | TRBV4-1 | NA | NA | CASSRPGQISEQYF | TGCGCCAGCAGCCGACCGGGACAAATCTCCGAGCAGTACTTC
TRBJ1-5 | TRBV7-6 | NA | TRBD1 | CASSQTPGQGNQPQHF | TGTGCCAGCAGCCAGACACCGGGACAGGGCAATCAGCCCCAGCATTTT
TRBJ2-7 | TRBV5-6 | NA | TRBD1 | CASSRQRETGVWEQYF | TGTGCCAGCAGCCGCCAGAGGGAGACAGGGGTGTGGGAGCAGTACTTC
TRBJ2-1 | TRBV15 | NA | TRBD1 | CATSRDGDSRNEQFF | TGTGCCACCAGCAGAGATGGGGACAGTAGGAATGAGCAGTTCTTC
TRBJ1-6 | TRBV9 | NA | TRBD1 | CASSVAGTDNSPLHF | TGTGCCAGCAGCGTCGCCGGGACAGATAATTCACCCCTCCACTTT
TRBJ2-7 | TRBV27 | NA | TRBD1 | CASRLTGALYYEQYF | TGTGCCAGCAGGCTTACAGGGGCCCTTTACTACGAGCAGTACTTC
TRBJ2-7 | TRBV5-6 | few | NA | CASSLWQRFRTRGIHEQYF | TGTGCCAGCAGCTTGTGGCAAAGATTCAGGACAAGGGGGATACACGAGCAGTACTTC
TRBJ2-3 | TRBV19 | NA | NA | CASSHTDTQYF | TGTGCCAGTAGTCACACAGATACGCAGTATTTT
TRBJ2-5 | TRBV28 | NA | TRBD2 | CASSSGTSGGWTQYF | TGTGCCAGCAGTTCCGGGACTAGTGGGGGGTGGACCCAGTACTTC
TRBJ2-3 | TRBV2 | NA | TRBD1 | CASSYRDSSTDTQYF | TGTGCCAGCAGCTACCGGGACAGTAGCACAGATACGCAGTATTTT
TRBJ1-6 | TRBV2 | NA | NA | CASAKRGSNSPLHF | TGTGCCAGCGCTAAGCGAGGGTCGAATTCACCCCTCCACTTT
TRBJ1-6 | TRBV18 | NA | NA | CASSPGGSYNSPLHF | TGTGCCAGCTCACCGGGGGGCTCCTATAATTCACCCCTCCACTTT
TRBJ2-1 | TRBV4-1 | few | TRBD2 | CASSHGAGTSGGNEQFF | TGCGCCAGCAGCCACGGAGCCGGGACTAGCGGGGGCAATGAGCAGTTCTTC
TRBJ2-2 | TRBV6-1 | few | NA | CASITPNTGELFF | TGTGCCAGCATAACACCGAACACCGGGGAGCTGTTTTTT
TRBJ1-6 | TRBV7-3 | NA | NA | CASSLTGGDSPLHF | TGTGCCAGCAGCTTAACTGGCGGGGATTCACCCCTCCACTTT
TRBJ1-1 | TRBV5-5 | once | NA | CASSLIGGGMNTEAFF | TGTGCCAGCAGCTTGATAGGGGGTGGGATGAACACTGAAGCTTTCTTT
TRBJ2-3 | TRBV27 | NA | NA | CASSSSPSPGDTQYF | TGTGCCAGCAGCAGCTCTCCGAGTCCAGGGGATACGCAGTATTTT
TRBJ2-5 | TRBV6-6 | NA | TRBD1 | CASRNPTGVQETQYF | TGTGCCAGCAGAAACCCGACAGGGGTCCAAGAGACCCAGTACTTC
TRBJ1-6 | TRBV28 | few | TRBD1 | CASSLYEGARDNSPLHF | TGTGCCAGCAGTTTATATGAGGGGGCTAGGGATAATTCACCCCTCCACTTT
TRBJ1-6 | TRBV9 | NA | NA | CASSVGSWGSPLHF | TGTGCCAGCAGCGTAGGGAGTTGGGGCTCACCCCTCCACTTT
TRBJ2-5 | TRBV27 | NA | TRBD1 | CASSASGTGGWETQYF | TGTGCCAGCAGTGCCTCCGGGACAGGGGGTTGGGAGACCCAGTACTTC
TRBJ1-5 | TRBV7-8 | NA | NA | CASSLEDSERNQPQHF | TGTGCCAGCAGCTTAGAAGACAGCGAGCGCAATCAGCCCCAGCATTTT
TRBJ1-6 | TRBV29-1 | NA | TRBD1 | CSVAGTGDSPLHF | TGCAGCGTTGCAGGGACAGGGGATTCACCCCTCCACTTT
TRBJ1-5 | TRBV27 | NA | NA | CASSTGKASPQHF | TGTGCCAGCAGTACAGGAAAAGCCTCGCCCCAGCATTTT
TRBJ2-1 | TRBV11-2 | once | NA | CASSTRLGAYNEQFF | TGTGCCAGCAGCACGCGACTAGGAGCCTACAATGAGCAGTTCTTC
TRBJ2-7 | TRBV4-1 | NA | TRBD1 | CASSLRLTGGREQYF | TGCGCCAGCAGCCTTCGGCTGACAGGGGGGCGCGAGCAGTACTTC
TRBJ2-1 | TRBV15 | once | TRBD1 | CATSQDRGRVDEQFF | TGTGCCACCAGCCAAGACAGGGGCAGGGTCGATGAGCAGTTCTTC
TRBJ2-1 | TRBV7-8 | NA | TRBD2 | CANSFTGGRLTSGSTYNEQFF | TGTGCCAACAGCTTTACAGGGGGCCGACTGACTAGCGGGAGTACCTACAATGAGCAGTTCTTC
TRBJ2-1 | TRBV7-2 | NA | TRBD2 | CASSASGGRKFF | TGTGCCAGCAGCGCTAGCGGGGGGCGTAAGTTCTTC
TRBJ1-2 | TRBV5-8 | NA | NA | CASSLDWGGDPYGYTF | TGTGCCAGCAGCTTGGATTGGGGGGGCGACCCCTATGGCTACACCTTC
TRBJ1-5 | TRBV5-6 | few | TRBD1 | CASSLADRVDQPQHF | TGTGCCAGCAGCTTGGCGGACAGGGTAGATCAGCCCCAGCATTTT
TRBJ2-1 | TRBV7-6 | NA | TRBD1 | CASSPPGQLNYNEQFF | TGTGCCAGCAGCCCTCCGGGACAGTTGAATTACAATGAGCAGTTCTTC
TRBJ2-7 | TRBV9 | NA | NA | CASSPLVQGNGEQYF | TGTGCCAGCAGCCCCCTAGTGCAGGGAAATGGCGAGCAGTACTTC
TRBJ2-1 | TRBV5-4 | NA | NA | CASSQTASSYNEQFF | TGTGCCAGCAGCCAGACAGCATCCTCCTACAATGAGCAGTTCTTC
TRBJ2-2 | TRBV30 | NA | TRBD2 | CAWSGASGGFTNTGELFF | TGTGCCTGGAGTGGAGCTAGCGGGGGGTTTACGAACACCGGGGAGCTGTTTTTT